This TCR beta chain originates from a study of a mutant IDH1 vaccine in newly diagnosed glioma. On the study more broadly: Commencement of vaccination occurred 4-6 weeks following radiotherapy alone, or concurrently with temozolomide cycles.

A note on this clone: Its target is not known.

Time point here: week 23, last vaccination. It was 300 ug of mutant IDH1 20-mer peptide that made up each vaccine dose, given with topical imiquimod. The assay was immunoSEQ multiplex PCR, and TCRdb's table has in-frame clones only and misses some. Of roughly 74,000 clones listed, around 85% are singletons. The clonotype was recovered from a woman aged 50 to 60 with glioma. This material consisted of PBMCs, taken from a glioma patient whose treatment included an IDH1 peptide vaccine.

The CDR3 region has the DNA TGTGCCAGCAGTGACTCGATGGGGGGGAATTCACCCCTCCACTTT. It is translated as CASSDSMGGNSPLHF. This sequence joins TRBV6-4 and TRBJ1-6; possibly TRBD1 for D (5 bases). CDR1 and CDR2 from the germline V gene are MRHNA and SNTAGT. The CDR3 runs to 15 residues. V gave up 0 bases and J gave up 7 bases, with 10 bases separating them.